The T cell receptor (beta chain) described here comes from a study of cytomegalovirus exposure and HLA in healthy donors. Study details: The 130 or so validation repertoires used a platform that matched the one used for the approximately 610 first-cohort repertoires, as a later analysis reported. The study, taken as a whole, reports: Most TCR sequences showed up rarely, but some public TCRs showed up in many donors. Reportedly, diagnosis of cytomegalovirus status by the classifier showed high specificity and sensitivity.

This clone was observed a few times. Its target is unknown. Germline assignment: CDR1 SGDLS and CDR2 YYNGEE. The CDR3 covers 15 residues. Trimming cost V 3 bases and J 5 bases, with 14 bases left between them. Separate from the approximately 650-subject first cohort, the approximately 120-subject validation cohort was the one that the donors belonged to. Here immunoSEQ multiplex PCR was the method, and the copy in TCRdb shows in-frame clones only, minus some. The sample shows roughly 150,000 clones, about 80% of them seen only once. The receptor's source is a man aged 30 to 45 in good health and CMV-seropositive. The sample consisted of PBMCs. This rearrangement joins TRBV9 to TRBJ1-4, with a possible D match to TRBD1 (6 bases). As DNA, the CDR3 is TGTGCCAGCAGCGCCACGGGACAATTAAATGAAAAACTGTTTTTT. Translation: CASSATGQLNEKLFF.